The sequence of this T cell receptor beta chain was determined in a study of blood T cell repertoires in COVID-19. Authors' data handling: The assay estimated nucleated cells by amplifying reference gene primers. The data were produced by immunoSEQ multiplex PCR, yet TCRdb's version contains in-frame clones alone and is incomplete. From that table come the V and J calls and clone size; the DNA was used to work out D and trimming. The sample yields 65,000 to 90,000 clones, approximately 83% seen once. Germline V gives CDR1 MDHEN, CDR2 SYDVKM. V was clipped by 4 bases and J by 2 bases, with 8 bases between them. The CDR3 length is 13 residues.

The TCR comes from a human donor in a cohort sampled during active COVID-19. The V call is TRBV28, the J call TRBJ1-1, with a weak D call TRBD1 (6 bases). The sample taken for sequencing was peripheral blood. CDR3 region: CASSWTVNTEAFF. In DNA, the CDR3 is TGTGCCAGCAGTTGGACAGTTAACACTGAAGCTTTCTTT.